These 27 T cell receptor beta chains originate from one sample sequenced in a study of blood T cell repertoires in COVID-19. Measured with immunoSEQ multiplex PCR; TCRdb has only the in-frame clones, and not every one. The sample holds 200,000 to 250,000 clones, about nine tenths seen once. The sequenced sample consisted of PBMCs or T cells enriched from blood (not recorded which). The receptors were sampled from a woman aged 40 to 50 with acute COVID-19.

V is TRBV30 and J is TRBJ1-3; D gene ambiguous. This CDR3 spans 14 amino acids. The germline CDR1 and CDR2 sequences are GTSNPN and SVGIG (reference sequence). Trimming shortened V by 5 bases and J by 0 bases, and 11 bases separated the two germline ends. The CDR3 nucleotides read TGTGCCTGGGGGCAGTCATCCTCTGGAAACACCATATATTTT. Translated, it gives CAWGQSSSGNTIYF.

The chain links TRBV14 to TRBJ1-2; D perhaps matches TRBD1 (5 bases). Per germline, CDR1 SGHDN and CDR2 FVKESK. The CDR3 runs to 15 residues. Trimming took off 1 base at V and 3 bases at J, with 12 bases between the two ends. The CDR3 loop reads CASSQAGGGDYGYTF. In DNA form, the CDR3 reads TGTGCCAGCAGCCAAGCTGGCGGGGGAGACTATGGCTACACCTTC. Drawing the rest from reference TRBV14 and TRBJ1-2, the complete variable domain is EAGVTQFPSHSVIEKGQTVTLRCDPISGHDNLYWYRRVMGKEIKFLLHFVKESKQDESGMPNNRFLAERTGGTYSTLKVQPAELEDSGVYFCASSQAGGGDYGYTFGSGTRLTVV.

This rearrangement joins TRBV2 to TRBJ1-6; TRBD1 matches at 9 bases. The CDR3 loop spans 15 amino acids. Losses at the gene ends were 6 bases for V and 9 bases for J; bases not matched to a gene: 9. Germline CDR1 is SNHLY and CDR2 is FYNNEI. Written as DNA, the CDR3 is TGTGCCAGCAGAAATACACAGGGGGCTGGTTCACCCCTCCACTTT. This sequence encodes CASRNTQGAGSPLHF.

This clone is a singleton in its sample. The CDR3 loop reads CASSLEIQANYGYTF. CDR3 sequence (DNA): TGTGCCAGCAGCTTAGAAATACAGGCTAACTATGGCTACACCTTC. The V gene is TRBV7-9, the J gene TRBJ1-2, with TRBD1 as a possible D gene (5 bases). This CDR3 spans 15 amino acids. Germline CDR1 SEHNR, CDR2 FQNEAQ (reference sequence). V was clipped by 1 base and J by 0 bases, with 9 bases between them.

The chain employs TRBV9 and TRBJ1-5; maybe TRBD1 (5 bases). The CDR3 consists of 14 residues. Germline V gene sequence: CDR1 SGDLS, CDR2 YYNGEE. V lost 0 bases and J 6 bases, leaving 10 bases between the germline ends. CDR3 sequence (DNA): TGTGCCAGCAGCGTAGCCCAGGGCGGTCAGCCCCAGCATTTT. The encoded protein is CASSVAQGGQPQHF.

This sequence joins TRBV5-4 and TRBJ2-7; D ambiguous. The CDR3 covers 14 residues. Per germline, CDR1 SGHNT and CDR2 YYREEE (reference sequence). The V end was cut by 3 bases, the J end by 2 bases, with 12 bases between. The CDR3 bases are TGTGCCAGCAGCTCCCCCGGAGTAACCTACGAGCAGTACTTC. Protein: CASSSPGVTYEQYF.

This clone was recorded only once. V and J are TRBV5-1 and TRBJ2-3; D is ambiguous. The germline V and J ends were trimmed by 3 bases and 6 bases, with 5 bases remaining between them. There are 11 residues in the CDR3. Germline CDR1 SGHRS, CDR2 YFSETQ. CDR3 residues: CASSWRDTQYF. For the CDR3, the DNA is TGCGCCAGCAGCTGGCGGGATACGCAGTATTTT.

The CDR3: CAGRSTRDRLTQDYEQYF. The CDR3 DNA sequence: TGTGCCGGCCGATCCACACGGGACAGGCTGACCCAAGACTACGAGCAGTACTTC. The chain has TRBV3-1 (or the pseudogene TRBV3-2) and TRBJ2-7; TRBD1 matches 8 bases. In germline, CDR1 is LGHDT, CDR2 YNNKEL (reference sequence). V gave up 11 bases and J gave up 3 bases; unmatched junction bases: 24. The CDR3 has 18 residues.

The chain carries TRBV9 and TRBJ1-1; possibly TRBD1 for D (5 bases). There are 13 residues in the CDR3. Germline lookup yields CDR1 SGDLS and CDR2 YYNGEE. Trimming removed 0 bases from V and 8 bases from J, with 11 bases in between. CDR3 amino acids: CASSVEGGAEAFF. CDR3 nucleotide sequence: TGTGCCAGCAGCGTAGAGGGCGGGGCAGAAGCTTTCTTT.

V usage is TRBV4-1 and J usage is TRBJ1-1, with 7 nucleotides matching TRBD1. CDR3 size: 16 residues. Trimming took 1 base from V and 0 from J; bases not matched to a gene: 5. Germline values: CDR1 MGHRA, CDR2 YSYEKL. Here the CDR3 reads CASSQAPGTVNTEAFF. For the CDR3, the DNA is TGCGCCAGCAGCCAAGCGCCTGGGACAGTGAACACTGAAGCTTTCTTT.

The CDR3 spells CASSPRGGVKYGYTF. CDR3 sequence (DNA): TGTGCCAGCAGCCCCCGCGGGGGGGTAAAGTATGGCTACACCTTC. The V call is TRBV3-1 (or the pseudogene TRBV3-2), the J call TRBJ1-2; D is perhaps TRBD1 (5 bases). The germline V gene encodes CDR1 LGHDT and CDR2 YNNKEL (reference sequence). With 4 bases removed from V and 5 bases from J, the gap between germline ends came to 17 bases. This CDR3 is 15 amino acids long.

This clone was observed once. CDR3 nucleotide sequence: TGCGCCAGCAGCTTATCAGCGGGGGGGCAGGTTGAGCAGTTCTTC. Translated, it gives CASSLSAGGQVEQFF. This chain links TRBV5-1 with TRBJ2-1; the match to TRBD2 covers 10 bases. V shed 2 bases, J shed 9 bases, and the junction held 8 bases outside the gene matches. The germline V gene encodes CDR1 SGHRS and CDR2 YFSETQ. CDR3 length equals 15 residues. Using reference TRBV5-1 and TRBJ2-1 for the parts outside the CDR3, the full variable domain is KAGVTQTPRYLIKTRGQQVTLSCSPISGHRSVSWYQQTPGQGLQFLFEYFSETQRNKGNFPGRFSGRQFSNSRSEMNVSTLELGDSALYLCASSLSAGGQVEQFFGPGTRLTVL.

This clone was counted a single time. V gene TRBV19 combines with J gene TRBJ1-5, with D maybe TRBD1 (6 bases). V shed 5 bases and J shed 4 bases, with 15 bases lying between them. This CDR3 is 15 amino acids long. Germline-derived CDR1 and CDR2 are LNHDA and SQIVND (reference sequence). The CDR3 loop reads CASSPTGRKNQPQHF. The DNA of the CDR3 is TGTGCCAGTAGTCCCACAGGGCGCAAAAATCAGCCCCAGCATTTT.

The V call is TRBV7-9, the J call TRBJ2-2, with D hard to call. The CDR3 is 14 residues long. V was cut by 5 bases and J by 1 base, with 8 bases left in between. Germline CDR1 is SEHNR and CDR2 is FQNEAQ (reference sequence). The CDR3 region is CASSLGENTGELFF. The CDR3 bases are TGTGCCAGCAGCCTCGGAGAGAACACCGGGGAGCTGTTTTTT.

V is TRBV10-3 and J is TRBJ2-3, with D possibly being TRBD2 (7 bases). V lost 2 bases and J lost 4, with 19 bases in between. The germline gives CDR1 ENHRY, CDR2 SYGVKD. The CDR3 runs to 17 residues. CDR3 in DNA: TGTGCCATCAGTGAGATCTTAGGGGGGGCAGGGGCAGATACGCAGTATTTT. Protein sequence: CAISEILGGAGADTQYF.

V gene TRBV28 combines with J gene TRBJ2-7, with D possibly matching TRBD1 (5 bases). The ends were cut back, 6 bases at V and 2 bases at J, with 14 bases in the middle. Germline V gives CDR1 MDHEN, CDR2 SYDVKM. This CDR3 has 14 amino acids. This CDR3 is CASSFSRVTYEQYF. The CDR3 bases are TGTGCCAGCAGCTTCAGCAGGGTGACCTACGAGCAGTACTTC. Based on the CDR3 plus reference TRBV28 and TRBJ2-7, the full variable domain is DVKVTQSSRYLVKRTGEKVFLECVQDMDHENMFWYRQDPGLGLRLIYFSYDVKMKEKGDIPEGYSVSREKKERFSLILESASTNQTSMYLCASSFSRVTYEQYFGPGTRLTVT.

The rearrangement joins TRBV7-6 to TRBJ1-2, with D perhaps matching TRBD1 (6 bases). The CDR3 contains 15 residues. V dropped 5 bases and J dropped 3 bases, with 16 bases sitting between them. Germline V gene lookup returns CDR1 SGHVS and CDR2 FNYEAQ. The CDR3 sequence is CASSPTYTGHYGYTF. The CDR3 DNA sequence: TGTGCCAGCAGCCCGACCTATACAGGGCACTATGGCTACACCTTC.

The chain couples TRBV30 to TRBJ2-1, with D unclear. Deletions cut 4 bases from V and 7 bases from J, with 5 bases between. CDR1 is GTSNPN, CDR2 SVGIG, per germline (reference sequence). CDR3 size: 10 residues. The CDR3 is CAWTGNEQFF. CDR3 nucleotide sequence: TGTGCCTGGACCGGGAATGAGCAGTTCTTC.

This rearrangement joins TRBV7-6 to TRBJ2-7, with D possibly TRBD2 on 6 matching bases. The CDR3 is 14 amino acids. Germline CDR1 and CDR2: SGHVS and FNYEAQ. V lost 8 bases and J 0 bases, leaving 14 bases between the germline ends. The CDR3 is CASRSGPNSYEQYV. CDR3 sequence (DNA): TGTGCCAGCCGGAGCGGGCCAAACTCCTACGAGCAGTACGTC.

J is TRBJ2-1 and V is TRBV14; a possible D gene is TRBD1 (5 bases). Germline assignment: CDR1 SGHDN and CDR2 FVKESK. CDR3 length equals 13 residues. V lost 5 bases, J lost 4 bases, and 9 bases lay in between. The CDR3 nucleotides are TGTGCCAGCAGCGGACAACCGTACAATGAGCAGTTCTTC. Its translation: CASSGQPYNEQFF.

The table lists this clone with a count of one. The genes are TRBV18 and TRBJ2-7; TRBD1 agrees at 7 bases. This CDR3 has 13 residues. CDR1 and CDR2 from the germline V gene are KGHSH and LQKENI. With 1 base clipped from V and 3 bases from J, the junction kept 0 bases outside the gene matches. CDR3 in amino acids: CASSPRDSYEQYF. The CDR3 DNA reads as TGTGCCAGCTCACCACGGGACAGCTACGAGCAGTACTTC.

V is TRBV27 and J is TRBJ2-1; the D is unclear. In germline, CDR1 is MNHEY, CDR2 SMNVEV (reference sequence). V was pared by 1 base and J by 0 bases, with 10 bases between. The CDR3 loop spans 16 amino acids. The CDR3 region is CASSLFVESSYNEQFF. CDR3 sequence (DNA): TGTGCCAGCAGTTTATTCGTAGAAAGCTCCTACAATGAGCAGTTCTTC.

In DNA form, the CDR3 reads TGTGCCAGCAGCCCGGTGGCAACTAATGAAAAACTGTTTTTT. The encoded protein is CASSPVATNEKLFF. The chain combines TRBV4-2 with TRBJ1-4; D not certain. CDR1 and CDR2 (germline): LGHNA, YNFKEQ. The CDR3 loop spans 14 amino acids. V was cut by 4 bases and J by 0 bases, with 6 bases left in between.

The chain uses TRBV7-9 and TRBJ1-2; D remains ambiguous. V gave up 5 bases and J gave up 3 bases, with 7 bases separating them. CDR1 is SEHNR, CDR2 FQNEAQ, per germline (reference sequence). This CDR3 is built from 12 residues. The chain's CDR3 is CASSEFDYGYTF. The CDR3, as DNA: TGTGCCAGCAGCGAGTTCGACTATGGCTACACCTTC. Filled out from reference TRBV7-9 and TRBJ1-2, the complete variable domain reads DTGVSQNPRHKITKRGQNVTFRCDPISEHNRLYWYRQTLGQGPEFLTYFQNEAQLEKSRLLSDRFSAERPKGSFSTLEIQRTEQGDSAMYLCASSEFDYGYTFGSGTRLTVV.

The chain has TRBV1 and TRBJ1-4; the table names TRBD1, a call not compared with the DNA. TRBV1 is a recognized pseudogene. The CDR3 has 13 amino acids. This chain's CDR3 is CTDLDRGAEKLFF. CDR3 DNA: TGCACCGACCTTGACAGGGGGGCTGAAAAACTGTTTTTT.

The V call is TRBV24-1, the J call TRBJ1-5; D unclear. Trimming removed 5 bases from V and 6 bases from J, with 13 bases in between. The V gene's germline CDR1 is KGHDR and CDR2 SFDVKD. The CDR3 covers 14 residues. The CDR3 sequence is CATSASRQAQPQHF. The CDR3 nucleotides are TGTGCCACCAGTGCATCCCGTCAGGCTCAGCCCCAGCATTTT.

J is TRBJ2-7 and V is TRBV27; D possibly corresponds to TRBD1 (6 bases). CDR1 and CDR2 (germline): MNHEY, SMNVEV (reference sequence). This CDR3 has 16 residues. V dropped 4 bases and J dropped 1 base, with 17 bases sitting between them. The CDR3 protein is CASSWSSGTNSYEQYF. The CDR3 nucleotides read TGTGCCAGCAGTTGGTCCTCCGGGACAAATTCCTACGAGCAGTACTTC.